Presented here are 2 T cell receptor beta chains from one specimen sequenced in a study of blood T cell repertoires in COVID-19. Profiling relied on immunoSEQ multiplex PCR, and the TCRdb table lists in-frame clones only, not all of them. This table holds over 70,000 clones, roughly 80% found once. Sequenced: peripheral blood. These receptors originate from a woman of 80 years or more with acute or convalescent COVID-19.

This clone was counted between two and nine times. V gene TRBV6-4 combines with J gene TRBJ1-6; tentative D call: TRBD1 (5 bases). Trimming removed 3 bases at V and 7 bases at J, with 16 bases between. The CDR3 extends over 16 amino acids. The germline V gene has CDR1 MRHNA and CDR2 SNTAGT. CDR3 protein: CASSEHGFGGNSPLHF. The CDR3, as DNA: TGTGCCAGCAGTGAACACGGGTTTGGGGGGAATTCACCCCTCCACTTT.

The rearrangement joins TRBV4-2 to TRBJ2-4, with 9 bases matching TRBD1. Germline V gives CDR1 LGHNA, CDR2 YNFKEQ. This CDR3 spans 18 amino acids. The ends lost 0 bases at V and 2 bases at J; junction bases unmatched: 8. The DNA for the CDR3 is TGTGCCAGCAGCCAAGAGTGGAGGACAGGGGTGCCCAAAAACATTCAGTACTTC. This gives the protein CASSQEWRTGVPKNIQYF.